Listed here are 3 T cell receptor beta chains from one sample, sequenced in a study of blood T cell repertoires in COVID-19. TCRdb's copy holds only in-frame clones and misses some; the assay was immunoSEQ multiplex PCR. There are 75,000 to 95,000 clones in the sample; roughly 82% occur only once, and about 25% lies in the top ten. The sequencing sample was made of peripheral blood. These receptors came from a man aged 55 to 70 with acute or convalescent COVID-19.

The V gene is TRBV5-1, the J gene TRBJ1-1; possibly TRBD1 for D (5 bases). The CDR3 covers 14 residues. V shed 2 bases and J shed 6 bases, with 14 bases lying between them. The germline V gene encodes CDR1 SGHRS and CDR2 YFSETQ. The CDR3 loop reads CASSFQGGDAEAFF. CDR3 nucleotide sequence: TGCGCCAGCAGCTTCCAAGGAGGGGACGCTGAAGCTTTCTTT.

As DNA, the CDR3 is TGCGCCAGCAGGGAATCAGTCCTAGAGGGTGAAAAACTGTTTTTT. This gives the protein CASRESVLEGEKLFF. The chain is built from TRBV5-1 and TRBJ1-4; unclear D gene. Per germline, CDR1 SGHRS and CDR2 YFSETQ. This CDR3 contains 15 residues. The V end lost 5 bases, the J end lost 7 bases, and 18 bases lay between the germline ends.

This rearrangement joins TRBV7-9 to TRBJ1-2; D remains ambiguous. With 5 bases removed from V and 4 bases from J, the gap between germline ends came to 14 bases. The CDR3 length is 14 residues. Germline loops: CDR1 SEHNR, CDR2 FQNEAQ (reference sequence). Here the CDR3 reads CASSPQRVAYGYTF. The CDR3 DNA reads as TGTGCCAGCAGCCCACAGAGGGTGGCCTATGGCTACACCTTC. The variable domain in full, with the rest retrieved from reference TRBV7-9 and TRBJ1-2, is DTGVSQNPRHKITKRGQNVTFRCDPISEHNRLYWYRQTLGQGPEFLTYFQNEAQLEKSRLLSDRFSAERPKGSFSTLEIQRTEQGDSAMYLCASSPQRVAYGYTFGSGTRLTVV.